The TCR beta chain under discussion was sequenced for a study of pediatric ulcerative colitis. V shed 6 bases and J shed 2 bases, with 16 bases lying between them. This CDR3 is built from 15 residues. Germline values: CDR1 SNHLY, CDR2 FYNNEI. Sequenced by immunoSEQ multiplex PCR; TCRdb stores in-frame clones only, minus some. This sample yields roughly 5,200 clones, of which about 88% are seen a single time; just over 2% belongs to the top ten. What was sequenced was blood. This receptor was taken from a boy younger than 18 with mild ulcerative colitis. J is TRBJ2-5 and V is TRBV2; possibly TRBD1 for D (5 bases). The CDR3 DNA follows: TGTGCCAGCAGATTTACTGGGGCGATGCAAGAGACCCAGTACTTC. This gives the protein CASRFTGAMQETQYF.